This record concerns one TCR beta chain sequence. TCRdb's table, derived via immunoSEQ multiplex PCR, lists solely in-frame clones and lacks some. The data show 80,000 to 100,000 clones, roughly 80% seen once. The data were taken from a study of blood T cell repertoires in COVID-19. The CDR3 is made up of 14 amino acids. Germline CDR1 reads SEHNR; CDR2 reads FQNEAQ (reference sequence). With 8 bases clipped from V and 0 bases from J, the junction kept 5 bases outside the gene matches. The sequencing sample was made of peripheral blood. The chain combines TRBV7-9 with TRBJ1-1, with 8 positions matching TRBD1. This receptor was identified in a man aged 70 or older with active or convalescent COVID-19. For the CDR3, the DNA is TGTGCCAGCGGGACAGGCGAAATGAACACTGAAGCTTTCTTT. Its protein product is CASGTGEMNTEAFF.